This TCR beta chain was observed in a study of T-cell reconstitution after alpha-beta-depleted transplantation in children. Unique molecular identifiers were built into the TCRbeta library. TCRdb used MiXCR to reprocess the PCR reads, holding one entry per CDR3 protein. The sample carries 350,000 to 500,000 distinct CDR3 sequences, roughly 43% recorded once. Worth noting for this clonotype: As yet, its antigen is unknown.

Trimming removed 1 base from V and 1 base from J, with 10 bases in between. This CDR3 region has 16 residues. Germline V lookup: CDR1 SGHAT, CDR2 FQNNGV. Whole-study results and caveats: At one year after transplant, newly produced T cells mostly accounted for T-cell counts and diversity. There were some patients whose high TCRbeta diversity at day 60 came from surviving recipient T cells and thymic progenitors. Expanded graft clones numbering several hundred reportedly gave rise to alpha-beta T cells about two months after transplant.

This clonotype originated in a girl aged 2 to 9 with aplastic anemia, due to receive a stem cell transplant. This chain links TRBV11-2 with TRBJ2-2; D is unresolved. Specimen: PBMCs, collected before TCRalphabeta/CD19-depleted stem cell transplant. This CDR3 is CASSLAVGQNTGELFF. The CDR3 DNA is TGTGCCAGCAGCTTAGCAGTGGGCCAGAACACCGGGGAGCTGTTTTTT.